Below are 8 T cell receptor beta chains sequenced from a single sample in a study of OX40 agonist ivuxolimab in advanced cancers. To prepare the library, the immunoSEQ multiplex PCR assay was applied. As stored in TCRdb, this immuneACCESS dataset retains in-frame rearrangements with V and J assigned. A fraction of the clones does not appear; measured against another copy, unresolved V genes explain less than half of the discrepancy, and the remainder lacks a known reason. The sample has 75,000 to 100,000 clones on record, about four fifths of them singletons. The ten largest clonotypes hold roughly 5% of the sample. Sample: CD4+ or CD8+ T cells sorted from blood, taken in a trial of the OX40 agonist ivuxolimab. These TCRs come from an adult with an advanced solid tumor such as melanoma, head and neck, liver or kidney cancer.

This clone occurred a few times. This chain uses TRBV14 with TRBJ2-7, with D hard to call. Germline CDR1 is SGHDN and CDR2 is FVKESK. Trimming took 0 bases from V and 4 from J, leaving 4 bases between them. The CDR3 has 12 residues. CDR3 loop: CASSQEGYEQYF. The CDR3 nucleotides are TGTGCCAGCAGCCAAGAAGGGTACGAGCAGTACTTC.

V is TRBV29-1 and J is TRBJ1-3; D is ambiguous. The CDR3 covers 14 residues. The germline gives CDR1 SQVTM, CDR2 ANQGSEA. Between the trimmed V and J ends, which lost 0 bases and 4 bases, there was a span of 10 bases. CDR3 sequence: CSVEDPPQGNTIYF. The CDR3 DNA reads as TGCAGCGTTGAAGATCCCCCTCAGGGAAACACCATATATTTT.

This clone was detected a few times. The genes are TRBV27 and TRBJ2-7; possible D gene TRBD2, 6 bases. This CDR3 region has 15 residues. Germline V gives CDR1 MNHEY, CDR2 SMNVEV (reference sequence). Trimming took off 0 bases at V and 3 bases at J, with 12 bases between the two ends. DNA for the CDR3: TGTGCCAGCAGTTTATCCGGGGGTGGGGTCTACGAGCAGTACTTC. Translated: CASSLSGGGVYEQYF.

This clone appeared a few times. The V and J genes are TRBV7-2 and TRBJ1-6; the D is unclear. Trimming took 4 bases from V and 6 from J, leaving 13 bases between them. Germline V gives CDR1 SGHTA, CDR2 FQGNSA. This CDR3 comprises 15 residues. For the CDR3, the DNA is TGTGCCAGCAGCTCCGAAGGGCTTACTAATTCACCCCTCCACTTT. Its protein product is CASSSEGLTNSPLHF.

V and J are TRBV27 and TRBJ1-1; the D gene is possibly TRBD1 (6 bases). Per the germline V gene, CDR1 is MNHEY and CDR2 is SMNVEV (reference sequence). With 7 bases removed from V and 0 bases from J, the gap between germline ends came to 18 bases. The CDR3 is 16 amino acids. CDR3 bases: TGTGCCAGCACGCTTTCCGGGACACACATGAACACTGAAGCTTTCTTT. Translated, it gives CASTLSGTHMNTEAFF.

J is TRBJ2-3 and V is TRBV7-2; 7 bases align to TRBD1. The trim removed 4 bases at V and 7 bases at J, leaving 8 bases unmatched. Per the germline V gene, CDR1 is SGHTA and CDR2 is FQGNSA. This CDR3 comprises 14 residues. CDR3 residues: CASSSVGTANTQYF. CDR3 bases: TGTGCCAGCAGCTCCGTCGGGACAGCGAATACGCAGTATTTT.

The chain carries TRBV11-2 and TRBJ2-3, with TRBD1 matching over 9 bases. The CDR3 contains 17 residues. J gave up 3 bases and V 4 bases, and 11 bases lay outside the gene matches. Germline CDR1 reads SGHAT; CDR2 reads FQNNGV. DNA for the CDR3: TGTGCCAGCAGCTGGGGGCCGGGACAGGGTGGGACAGATACGCAGTATTTT. Translating it yields CASSWGPGQGGTDTQYF.

The chain combines TRBV6-5 with TRBJ2-7, with D possibly matching TRBD1 (5 bases). CDR1 is MNHEY, CDR2 SVGAGI, per germline. V lost 0 bases and J 2 bases, leaving 5 bases between the germline ends. This CDR3 region has 13 residues. CDR3: CASSYSGAYEQYF. CDR3 sequence (DNA): TGTGCCAGCAGTTACTCAGGGGCCTACGAGCAGTACTTC.